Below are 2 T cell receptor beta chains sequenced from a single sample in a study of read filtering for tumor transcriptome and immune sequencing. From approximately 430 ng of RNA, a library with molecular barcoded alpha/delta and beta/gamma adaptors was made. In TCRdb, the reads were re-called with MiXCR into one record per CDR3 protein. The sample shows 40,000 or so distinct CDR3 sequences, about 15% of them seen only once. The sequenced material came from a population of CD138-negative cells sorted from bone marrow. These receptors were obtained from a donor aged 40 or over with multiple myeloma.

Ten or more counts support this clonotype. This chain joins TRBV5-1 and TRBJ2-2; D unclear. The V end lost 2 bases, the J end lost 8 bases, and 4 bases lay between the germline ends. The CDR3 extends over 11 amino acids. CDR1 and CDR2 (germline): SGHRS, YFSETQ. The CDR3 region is CASSFAGELFF. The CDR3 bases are TGCGCCAGCAGCTTTGCGGGGGAGCTGTTTTTT.

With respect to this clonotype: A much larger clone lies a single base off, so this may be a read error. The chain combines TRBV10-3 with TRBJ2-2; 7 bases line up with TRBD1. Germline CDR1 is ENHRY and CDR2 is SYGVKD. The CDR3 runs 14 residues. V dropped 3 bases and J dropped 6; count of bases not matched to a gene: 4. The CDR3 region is CAISDRDSAGELFF. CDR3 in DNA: TGTGCCATCAGTGATAGGGACAGCGCCGGGGAGCTGTTTTTT.